The text below deals with one T cell receptor (beta chain). This sample is drawn from a study of T-cell memory formation after mild COVID-19. The germline V gene has CDR1 MGHRA and CDR2 YSYEKL. The CDR3 is 15 residues long. Trimming stripped 1 base from V and 4 bases from J, with 10 bases between. 5'RACE primed from the constant segment yielded TCR alpha and TCR beta cDNA libraries bearing sample barcodes and UMIs. MiXCR was run by TCRdb on the 5' RACE reads, yielding one entry per CDR3 protein. In the table there are about 150,000 distinct CDR3 sequences, under 15% of which are singletons. The TCR sequence derives from a man younger than 30 who had mild COVID-19 (a few samples of this study predate the infection). Cell type and time point are not known. This sequence joins TRBV4-1 and TRBJ2-2; tentative D call: TRBD2 (5 bases). Sequenced input: PBMCs or a T cell subset sorted from them (not recorded which). The CDR3, as DNA: TGCGCCAGCAGCCAAGTTCTAGGAGGCACCGGGGAGCTGTTTTTT. Translated: CASSQVLGGTGELFF.